This T cell receptor (beta chain) was sequenced in a study of cytotoxic CD8 clonotypes in ibrutinib-treated CLL. About the research overall: The taking of response samples occurred after a median roughly 12 months of treatment, with a range of 6 to 36. General study findings and limits: Baseline values of clonality outstripped age-matched healthy donors and followed circulating CD8+ T-cell counts. Once treatment began, public clonotypes, which were uncommon, contracted or stayed stable.

Sequenced by immunoSEQ multiplex PCR; TCRdb stores in-frame clones only, minus some. The table lists 150,000 or so clones, 79% of them singletons. The CDR3 sequence is 13 residues long. In germline, CDR1 is SQVTM, CDR2 ANQGSEA. V was clipped by 4 bases and J by 0 bases, with 7 bases between them. To note about this clone: The antigen is unknown.

The genes are TRBV29-1 and TRBJ1-3; D might be TRBD1 (5 bases). Sequencing used PBMCs, obtained after 12 months of ibrutinib treatment. The receptor comes from a human donor with chronic lymphocytic leukemia. CDR3 in amino acids: CSVGDFSGNTIYF. DNA for the CDR3: TGCAGCGTTGGGGACTTCTCTGGAAACACCATATATTTT.